The sequence of this TCR beta chain was determined in a study of T cell responses to AZD1222 COVID-19 vaccine. Broader study findings: A reported finding is that nearly half of spike-specific TCRs target unmutated variant regions. Baseline testing showed seropositivity in only a handful of AZD1222 recipients. Repertoires were sampled only after the peak T cell response. With dominance at 160-218 and 743-854, vaccine-associated CD4 TCRs spanned spike.

This clone was observed a single time. The antigen remains undetermined. Data came from immunoSEQ multiplex PCR; TCRdb stores just in-frame clones and leaves some out. Altogether 150,000 to 200,000 clones are present, 85% to 90% being singletons, with the ten largest covering 6.1%. The CDR3 sequence is 15 residues long. Germline CDR1 is MNHEY and CDR2 is SMNVEV (reference sequence). Deletions cut 5 bases from V and 4 bases from J, with 18 bases between. Sequencing was performed on peripheral blood, taken on day 0 of AZD1222 vaccination. This sequence joins TRBV27 and TRBJ2-7, with D maybe TRBD1 (6 bases). The TCR sequence derives from an adult in good health. This chain's CDR3 is CASSPIQGLAYEQYF. The DNA of the CDR3 is TGTGCCAGCAGTCCGATACAGGGCCTGGCTTACGAGCAGTACTTC.